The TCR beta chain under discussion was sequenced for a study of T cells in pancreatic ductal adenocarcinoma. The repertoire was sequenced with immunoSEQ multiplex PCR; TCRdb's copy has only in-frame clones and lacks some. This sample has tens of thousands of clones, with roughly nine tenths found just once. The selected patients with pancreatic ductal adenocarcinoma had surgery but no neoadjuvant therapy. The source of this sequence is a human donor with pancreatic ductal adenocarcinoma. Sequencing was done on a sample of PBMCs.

CDR3 in DNA: TGTGCCAGTAGTATAAATGGACAGTACACTGAAGCTTTCTTT. As protein: CASSINGQYTEAFF. This chain connects TRBV19 to TRBJ1-1; maybe TRBD1 (6 bases). The ends were cut back, 2 bases at V and 3 bases at J, with 10 bases in the middle. In germline, CDR1 is LNHDA, CDR2 SQIVND (reference sequence). The CDR3 spans 14 residues.